Listed here is a single T cell receptor (beta chain). No antigen is known for it. This specimen belongs to a study of T-cell memory formation after mild COVID-19. Whole-study findings and limits: The SARS-CoV-2 specificity of second-wave clones reaching peak at day 37 remained unverified. Of the contracting clones, CD4+ ones lay mainly in CM and EM, and CD8+ ones in EMRA. Within pre-infection memory, some responding clones were found, suggesting cross-reactive memory joined.

CDR3 length: 12 amino acids. V was pared by 3 bases and J by 6 bases, with 6 bases between. The germline gives CDR1 LNHNV, CDR2 YYDKDF (reference sequence). 5'RACE with constant-segment primers built TCRalpha and TCRbeta cDNA libraries with UMIs. TCRdb processed the 5' RACE reads anew with MiXCR; each CDR3 protein has one entry. The sample shows tens of thousands of distinct CDR3 sequences, around a quarter of them seen only once. The chain is built from TRBV15 and TRBJ1-5; unclear D gene. The source is a man younger than 35 who had mild COVID-19 (a few samples of this study predate the infection). Cell type and time point are not known. The sequenced sample consisted of PBMCs or a T cell subset sorted from them (not recorded which). CDR3 amino acids: CATSSGSQPQHF. CDR3 in DNA: TGTGCCACCAGCAGCGGCAGTCAGCCCCAGCATTTT.